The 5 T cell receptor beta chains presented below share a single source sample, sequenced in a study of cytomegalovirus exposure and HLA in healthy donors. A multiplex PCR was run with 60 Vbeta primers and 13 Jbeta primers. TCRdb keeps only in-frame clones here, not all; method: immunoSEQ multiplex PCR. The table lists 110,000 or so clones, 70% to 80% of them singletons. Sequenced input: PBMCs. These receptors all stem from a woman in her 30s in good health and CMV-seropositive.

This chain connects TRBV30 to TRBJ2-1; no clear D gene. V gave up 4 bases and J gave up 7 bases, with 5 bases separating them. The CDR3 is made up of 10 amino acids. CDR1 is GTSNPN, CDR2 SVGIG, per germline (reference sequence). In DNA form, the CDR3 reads TGTGCCTGGACCAAAAATGAGCAGTTCTTC. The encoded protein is CAWTKNEQFF.

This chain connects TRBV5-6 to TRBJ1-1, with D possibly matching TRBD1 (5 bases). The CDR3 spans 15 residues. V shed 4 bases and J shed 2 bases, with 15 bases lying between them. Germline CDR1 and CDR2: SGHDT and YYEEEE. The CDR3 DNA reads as TGTGCCAGCAGCGGCATACAGGATTTAAACACTGAAGCTTTCTTT. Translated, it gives CASSGIQDLNTEAFF. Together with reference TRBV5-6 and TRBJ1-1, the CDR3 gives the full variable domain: DAGVTQSPTHLIKTRGQQVTLRCSPKSGHDTVSWYQQALGQGPQFIFQYYEEEERQRGNFPDRFSGHQFPNYSSELNVNALLLGDSALYLCASSGIQDLNTEAFFGQGTRLTVV.

CDR3 amino acids: CASSHWTSGRLGETQYF. For the CDR3, the DNA is TGTGCCAGCAGCCACTGGACTAGCGGGAGGTTGGGCGAGACCCAGTACTTC. The chain links TRBV7-2 to TRBJ2-5, with 14 bases identical to TRBD2. CDR1 SGHTA and CDR2 FQGNSA come from the germline V gene. J was trimmed by 5 bases and V by 5 bases; bases with no gene match: 10. The CDR3 contains 17 residues.

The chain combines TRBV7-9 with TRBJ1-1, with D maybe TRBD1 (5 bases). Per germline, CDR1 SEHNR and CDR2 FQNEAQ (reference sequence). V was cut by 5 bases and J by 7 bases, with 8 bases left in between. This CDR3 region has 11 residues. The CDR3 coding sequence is TGTGCCAGCAGCAAAGACAGTGAAGCTTTCTTT. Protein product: CASSKDSEAFF.

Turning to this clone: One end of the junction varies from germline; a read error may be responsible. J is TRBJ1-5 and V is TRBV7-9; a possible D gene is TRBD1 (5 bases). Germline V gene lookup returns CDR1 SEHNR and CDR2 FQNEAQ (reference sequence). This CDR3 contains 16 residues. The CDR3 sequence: CSSSFGAERSNQPQHF. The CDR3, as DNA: TGTTCCAGCAGCTTTGGGGCGGAAAGGAGCAATCAGCCCCAGCATTTT.